This TCR beta chain was identified during a study of cytomegalovirus exposure and HLA in healthy donors. For the study at large: An early release of data contained about 85 million unique TCRs, which came from HLA-typed donors.

It was with 60 Vbeta and 13 Jbeta primers that the PCR ran. Clones were read by immunoSEQ multiplex PCR, and TCRdb kept only the in-frame ones, dropping some. This table holds 150,000 to 200,000 clones, around 78% found once. Trimming at V came to 4 bases and at J to 3 bases, leaving 7 bases not matched to a gene. CDR3 size: 14 residues. Germline assignment: CDR1 SGHKS and CDR2 YYEKEE (reference sequence). This chain uses TRBV5-5 with TRBJ2-7; 7 bases map to TRBD1. The source is a man younger than 45 in good health and CMV-seronegative. Source material: PBMCs. CDR3 bases: TGTGCCAGCAGCACGATGGGACAGAGCTACGAGCAGTACTTC. Its translation: CASSTMGQSYEQYF.